The entry that follows covers one T cell receptor (beta chain) sequence. Its antigen is undetermined. Clones were sequenced by immunoSEQ multiplex PCR, and TCRdb holds only the in-frame ones, with some missing. This table holds about 87,000 clones, roughly 83% found once. This sample is part of a study of OX40 agonist ivuxolimab in advanced cancers. About the study: The study treated patients with ivuxolimab, an agonistic anti-OX40 (CD134) antibody. Three partial responders included one hepatocellular carcinoma patient and two cutaneous melanoma patients.

Overall study findings and caveats: Clonal expansion from baseline to week 6 occurred in both CD4+ and CD8+ T cells.

The clonotype comes from an adult with an advanced solid tumor such as melanoma, head and neck, liver or kidney cancer. Specimen: CD4+ or CD8+ T cells sorted from blood, collected in a trial of the OX40 agonist ivuxolimab.

The CDR3 nucleotides are TGTGCCAGCAGCTTCCAAGTGTCCCCTGGGGCCAACGTCCTGACTTTC. Its protein is CASSFQVSPGANVLTF. The V call is TRBV7-9, the J call TRBJ2-6; D gene unclear. V gave up 3 bases and J gave up 2 bases, with 11 bases separating them. Germline V gives CDR1 SEHNR, CDR2 FQNEAQ (reference sequence). The CDR3 runs 16 residues.